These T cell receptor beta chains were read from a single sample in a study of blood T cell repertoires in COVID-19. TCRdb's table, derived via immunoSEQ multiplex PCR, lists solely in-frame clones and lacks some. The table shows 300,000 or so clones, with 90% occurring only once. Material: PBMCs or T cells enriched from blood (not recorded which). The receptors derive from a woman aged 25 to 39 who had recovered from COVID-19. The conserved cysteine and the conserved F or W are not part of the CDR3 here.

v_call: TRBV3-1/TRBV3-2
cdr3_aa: ACYNGGSYGYT

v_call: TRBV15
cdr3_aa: ATSRGTVEIYGYT

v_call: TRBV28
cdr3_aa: ASSLLVTGDQPQH

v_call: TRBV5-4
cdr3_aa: ASSQGGASYGYT

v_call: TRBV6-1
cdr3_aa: ASSDYREETQY

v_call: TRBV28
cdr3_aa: ASSRTSGRRNEQF

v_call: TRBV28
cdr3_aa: ASIKGQSTGELF

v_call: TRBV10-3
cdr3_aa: AIRGGQGAEEQY

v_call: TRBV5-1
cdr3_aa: ASKEAGSTDTQY

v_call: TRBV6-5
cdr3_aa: ASTQQQGQVSPLH

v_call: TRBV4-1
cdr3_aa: ASSQVGGRVNGYT

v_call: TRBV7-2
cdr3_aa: ASSRDSPNSPLH

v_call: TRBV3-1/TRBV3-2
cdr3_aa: ASSQRQGFPGNTIY

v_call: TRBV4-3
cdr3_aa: ASSQAEAGGNTGELF

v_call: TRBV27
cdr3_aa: AGWRGYGYT

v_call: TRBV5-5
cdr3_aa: ASSLESGLSSYEQY

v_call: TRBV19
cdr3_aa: ASNSGRNQPQH

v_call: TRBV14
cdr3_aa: ASSQKKDQQRMGYQETQY

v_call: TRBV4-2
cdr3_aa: ASSPSSGSLNEQY

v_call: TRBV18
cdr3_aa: ASSSGTGEGKLF

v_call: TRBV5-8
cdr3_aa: ATTKTESYEQY

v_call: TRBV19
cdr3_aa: ASSPRDRGTQY

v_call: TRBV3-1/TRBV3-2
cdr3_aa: ASSQAGTTSSYEQY

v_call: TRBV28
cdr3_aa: ASSPSRQPQH

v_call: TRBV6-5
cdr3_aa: ASSYSTSAADTQY

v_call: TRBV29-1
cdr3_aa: SVESASGRGETQY

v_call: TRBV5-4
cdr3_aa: ASQRESGNTIY

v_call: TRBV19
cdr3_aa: ASSPPPRGWEAYSNQPQH

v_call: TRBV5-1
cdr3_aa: ASKATGVTNYGYT

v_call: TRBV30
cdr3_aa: AWMQGTNEKLF

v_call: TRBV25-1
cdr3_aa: ASSDPSGSRETQY

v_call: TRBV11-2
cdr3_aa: ASSLDRTRADRSTYNEQF

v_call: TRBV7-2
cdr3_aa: ASSLVRYEQY

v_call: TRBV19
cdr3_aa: ASSPGIDYGYT

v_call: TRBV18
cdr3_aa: ASSTGVSYEQY